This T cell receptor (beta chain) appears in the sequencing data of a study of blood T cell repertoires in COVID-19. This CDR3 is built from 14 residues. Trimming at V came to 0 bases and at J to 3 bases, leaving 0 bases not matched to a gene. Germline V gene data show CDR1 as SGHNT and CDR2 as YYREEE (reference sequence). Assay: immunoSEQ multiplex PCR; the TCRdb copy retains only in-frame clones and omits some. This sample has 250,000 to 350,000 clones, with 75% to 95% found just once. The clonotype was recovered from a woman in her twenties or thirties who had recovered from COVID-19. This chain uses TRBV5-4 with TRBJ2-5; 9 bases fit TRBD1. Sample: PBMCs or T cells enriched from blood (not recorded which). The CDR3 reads CASSLGDREETQYF. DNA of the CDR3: TGTGCCAGCAGCTTGGGGGACAGGGAAGAGACCCAGTACTTC. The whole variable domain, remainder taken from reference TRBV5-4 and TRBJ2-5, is ETGVTQSPTHLIKTRGQQVTLRCSSQSGHNTVSWYQQALGQGPQFIFQYYREEENGRGNFPPRFSGLQFPNYSSELNVNALELDDSALYLCASSLGDREETQYFGPGTRLLVL.